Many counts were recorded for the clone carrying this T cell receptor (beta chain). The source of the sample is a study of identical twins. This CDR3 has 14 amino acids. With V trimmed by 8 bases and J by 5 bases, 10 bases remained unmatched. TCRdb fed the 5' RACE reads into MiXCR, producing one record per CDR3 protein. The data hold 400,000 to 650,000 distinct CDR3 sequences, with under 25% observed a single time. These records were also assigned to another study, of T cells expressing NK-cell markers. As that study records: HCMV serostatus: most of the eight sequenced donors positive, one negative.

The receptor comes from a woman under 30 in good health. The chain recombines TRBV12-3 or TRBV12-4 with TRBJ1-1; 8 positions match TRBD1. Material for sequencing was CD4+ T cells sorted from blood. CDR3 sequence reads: CASSPQGARTEAFF. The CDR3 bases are TGTGCCAGCTCACCCCAGGGGGCGCGTACTGAAGCTTTCTTT.